A selection of T cell receptor beta chains follows, all from one sample in a study of blood T cell repertoires in COVID-19. Profiled with immunoSEQ multiplex PCR; TCRdb holds only in-frame clones, not every one. The table lists under 250,000 clones, approximately 80% of them singletons. Sequencing used peripheral blood. The receptors shown here come from a woman aged 55-75 years who had recovered from COVID-19. The CDR3 runs from the conserved cysteine through the conserved F or W. A D gene is named only where the DNA matches it firmly. Size is omitted from some rows. Given values are once, few, many or a class for expanded clones.

DNA,CDR3,size,V,J,D
TGTGCCAGTAGTATAGGTCGGGGTAGCTCCTACAATGAGCAGTTCTTC,CASSIGRGSSYNEQFF,.,TRBV19,TRBJ2-1,.
TGTGCCAGCAGCGCCATGGGGACAGGGCGGGGGGAGCTGTTTTTT,CASSAMGTGRGELFF,.,TRBV11-2,TRBJ2-2,TRBD1
TGTGCCAGCAGGAACCCCGGGACAGTGAACAATGAGCAGTTCTTC,CASRNPGTVNNEQFF,.,TRBV2,TRBJ2-1,TRBD1
TGTGCCAGCAGTTTACCAGGGTCAGATACGCAGTATTTT,CASSLPGSDTQYF,.,TRBV12-3/TRBV12-4,TRBJ2-3,.
TGTGCCAGCAGCGGGGGACAGTCGATTACCCACTACGAGCAGTACTTC,CASSGGQSITHYEQYF,.,TRBV5-4,TRBJ2-7,TRBD1
TGTGCCACCAGCAGGGCGACAGGGGCTAATGAAAAACTGTTTTTT,CATSRATGANEKLFF,.,TRBV15,TRBJ1-4,TRBD1
TGTGCCAGTAGTATTTGGCCGAGGGGGATCGGGGAGCTGTTTTTT,CASSIWPRGIGELFF,few,TRBV19,TRBJ2-2,.
TGTGCAAGTCGCCGGACACGGACAGCCAAAAACATTCAGTACTTC,CASRRTRTAKNIQYF,.,TRBV12-2,TRBJ2-4,.
TGTGCCAGCAGCTTGTATGGGGGGGATTCACCCCTCCACTTT,CASSLYGGDSPLHF,few,TRBV5-5,TRBJ1-6,.
TGTGCCAGCAGCTTACGTGGGGGCGGCACTGAAGCTTTCTTT,CASSLRGGGTEAFF,.,TRBV7-2,TRBJ1-1,.
TGTGCCAGCAGCCAATCGGGGGGGGCGGGAGATACGCAGTATTTT,CASSQSGGAGDTQYF,.,TRBV3-1/TRBV3-2,TRBJ2-3,TRBD2
TGTGCCAGTAGGTCTTTCACTGAAGCTTTCTTT,CASRSFTEAFF,.,TRBV19,TRBJ1-1,.
TGTGCCAGTCGGGACAGGGGGCGGCCCCTCCACTTT,CASRDRGRPLHF,.,TRBV6-5,TRBJ1-6,TRBD1
TGTGCCAGCAGCGTACGAGGGTCCACTGAAGCTTTCTTT,CASSVRGSTEAFF,.,TRBV9,TRBJ1-1,.
TGCGCCAGCAGCTTCAGGGTCAGGGAGGATGAGCAGTTCTTC,CASSFRVREDEQFF,.,TRBV5-1,TRBJ2-1,.
TGTGCCAGCAGCGTAGACGGGTATGGCTACACCTTC,CASSVDGYGYTF,.,TRBV9,TRBJ1-2,.
TGTGCCAGCTCACCACTCGAGGGGAGGGGAGAGCCCCAGCATTTT,CASSPLEGRGEPQHF,.,TRBV18,TRBJ1-5,.
TGTGCCAGCAAATATGGCAGAACGGGCGAGCAGTACTTC,CASKYGRTGEQYF,once,TRBV12-3/TRBV12-4,TRBJ2-7,.
TGTGCCGGAGACCGGGACAGCAATGAAAAACTGTTTTTT,CAGDRDSNEKLFF,.,TRBV30,TRBJ1-4,TRBD1
TGTGCCAGCAGCCCTAAGGCTAGCCCCTACAATGAGCAGTTCTTC,CASSPKASPYNEQFF,few,TRBV7-9,TRBJ2-1,.
TGTGCCACGGGGACAGGGAGGACTGAAGCTTTCTTT,CATGTGRTEAFF,.,TRBV3-1/TRBV3-2,TRBJ1-1,TRBD1
TGTGCCACTGAGGACAGGGTTGCAACTAATGAAAAACTGTTTTTT,CATEDRVATNEKLFF,.,TRBV15,TRBJ1-4,TRBD1
TGTGCCAGCAGCCCCTGGACTAGCGCGTCCTACGAGCAGTACTTC,CASSPWTSASYEQYF,.,TRBV7-2,TRBJ2-7,TRBD2
TGTGCCAGCAGCGTAGGGGCAGGGGGCTTTATGAATGAGCAGTTCTTC,CASSVGAGGFMNEQFF,.,TRBV9,TRBJ2-1,TRBD1
TGTGCCATCAGTCAGACTAGCGGGGGCCCGGGGGATACGCAGTATTTT,CAISQTSGGPGDTQYF,once,TRBV10-3,TRBJ2-3,TRBD2
TGTGCCAGCTCACCAACAGGGGGCCCAGAAGGCTACACCTTC,CASSPTGGPEGYTF,.,TRBV18,TRBJ1-2,TRBD1
TGTGCCATCAGTGAGGGGCTTTTGGCTGGAAACACCATATATTTT,CAISEGLLAGNTIYF,.,TRBV10-3,TRBJ1-3,.
TGTGCCAGCAGCTCTAGCAGGGGTCTTGTGAACACTGAAGCTTTCTTT,CASSSSRGLVNTEAFF,.,TRBV7-3,TRBJ1-1,.
TGTGCCAGTAATCGCCGGGACAGCAACCCTGAAGCTTTCTTT,CASNRRDSNPEAFF,.,TRBV19,TRBJ1-1,TRBD1
TGTGCCAGCAGTTACCCCGCGGTCCCTAGCACAGATACGCAGTATTTT,CASSYPAVPSTDTQYF,.,TRBV6-5,TRBJ2-3,.
TGTGCCAGCAGCACAAGGACAGTGAGCTCCTATAATTCACCCCTCCACTTT,CASSTRTVSSYNSPLHF,.,TRBV11-2,TRBJ1-6,.
TGTGCTAGTGGTTCAGGGCAGGGGAATCAGCCCCAGCATTTT,CASGSGQGNQPQHF,.,TRBV12-5,TRBJ1-5,.
TGTGCCAGCAGCGCGGACAGGAACACTGAAGCTTTCTTT,CASSADRNTEAFF,.,TRBV7-8,TRBJ1-1,.
TGTGCCAGCAGTGAAGGGACAGGTCCCGGGGAGCTGTTTTTT,CASSEGTGPGELFF,.,TRBV2,TRBJ2-2,TRBD1
TGTGCCAGCAGCCCCCCGGGACAGGCAAATGAAAAACTGTTTTTT,CASSPPGQANEKLFF,once,TRBV5-4,TRBJ1-4,TRBD1